Shown below are 6 T cell receptor beta chains from a single sample sequenced in a study of blood T cell repertoires in COVID-19 (dated by TCRdb to 2018 to 2020). Receptors were amplified or captured by the immunoSEQ multiplex PCR assay. The table comes from immuneACCESS by way of TCRdb, which keeps in-frame sequences with V and J called. Part of the clones is missing from these tables; in studies checked, under half for an unresolved V gene and the rest for unknown reasons. The sample contains 120,000 to 150,000 clones, roughly 90% of them found a single time. Roughly 1.6% of the sample rests with the top ten. The source material was peripheral blood. Every receptor here comes from a human donor in a cohort sampled during active COVID-19.

The V call is TRBV4-1, the J call TRBJ2-1, with a tentative D call TRBD1 (6 bases). V lost 3 bases and J lost 2, with 17 bases in between. The CDR3 has 17 amino acids. CDR1 and CDR2 from the germline V gene are MGHRA and YSYEKL. CDR3 DNA: TGCGCCAGCAGCCAGAAGCCGGACAGTACTCCCTACAATGAGCAGTTCTTC. Amino acid sequence: CASSQKPDSTPYNEQFF.

The chain links TRBV6-2 or TRBV6-3 to TRBJ1-2, with 7 nucleotides matching TRBD1. V shed 6 bases, J shed 6 bases, and the junction held 7 bases outside the gene matches. Germline lookup yields CDR1 MNHEY and CDR2 SVGEGT. The CDR3 is made up of 13 amino acids. CDR3 bases: TGTGCCAGCAGCCCTCAGGGGACAGATGGCTACACCTTC. Translation gives CASSPQGTDGYTF.

The rearrangement joins TRBV7-8 to TRBJ2-2; TRBD2 matches 7 bases. With V trimmed by 4 bases and J by 2 bases, 1 base remained unmatched. Germline CDR1 and CDR2: SGHVS and FQNEAQ. The length of the CDR3 is 14 residues. CDR3 nucleotides: TGTGCCAGCAGCTCTAGCGGCAACACCGGGGAGCTGTTTTTT. It specifies CASSSSGNTGELFF.

The V call is TRBV9, the J call TRBJ2-3; TRBD2 matches at 13 bases. CDR1 and CDR2 from the germline V gene are SGDLS and YYNGEE. The CDR3 runs to 17 residues. With 4 bases clipped from V and 6 bases from J, the junction kept 11 bases outside the gene matches. The CDR3 DNA reads TGTGCCAGCAGCATGAGGACTAGCGGGGGCCCGCAGGATACGCAGTATTTT. Encoded protein: CASSMRTSGGPQDTQYF.

The J gene is TRBJ1-4, the V gene TRBV4-3; D may be TRBD1 (5 bases). CDR3 length: 17 residues. The V gene's germline CDR1 is LGHNA and CDR2 YSLEER. V was trimmed by 2 bases and J by 6 bases, leaving 19 bases between them. For the CDR3, the DNA is TGCGCCAGCAGCCAAAATCCCGCCATGTGGGGGGATGAAAAACTGTTTTTT. Amino acids: CASSQNPAMWGDEKLFF.

This chain uses TRBV19 with TRBJ1-4; maybe TRBD1 (6 bases). Germline V gives CDR1 LNHDA, CDR2 SQIVND (reference sequence). The length of the CDR3 is 11 residues. The ends were cut back, 10 bases at V and 8 bases at J, with 11 bases in the middle. The CDR3: CATGQGEKLFF. The DNA of the CDR3 is TGTGCCACCGGCCAGGGGGAAAAACTGTTTTTT.